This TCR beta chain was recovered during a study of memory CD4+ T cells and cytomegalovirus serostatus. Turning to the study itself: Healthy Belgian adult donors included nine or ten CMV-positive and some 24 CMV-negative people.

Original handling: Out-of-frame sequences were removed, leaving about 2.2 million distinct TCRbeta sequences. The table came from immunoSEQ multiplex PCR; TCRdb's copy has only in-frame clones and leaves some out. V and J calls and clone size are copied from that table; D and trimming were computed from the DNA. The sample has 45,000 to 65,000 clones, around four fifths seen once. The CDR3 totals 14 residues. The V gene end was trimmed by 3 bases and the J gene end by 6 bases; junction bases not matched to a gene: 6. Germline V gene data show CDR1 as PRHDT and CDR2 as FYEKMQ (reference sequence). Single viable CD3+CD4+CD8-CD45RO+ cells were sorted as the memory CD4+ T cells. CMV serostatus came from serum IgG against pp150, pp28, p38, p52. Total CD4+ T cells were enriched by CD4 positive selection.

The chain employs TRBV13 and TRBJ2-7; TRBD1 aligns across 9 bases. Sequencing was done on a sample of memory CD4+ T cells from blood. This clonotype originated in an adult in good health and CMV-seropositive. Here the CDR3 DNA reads TGTGCCAGCAGCTTTCGGACAGGGGATAGCGAGCAGTACTTC. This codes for CASSFRTGDSEQYF. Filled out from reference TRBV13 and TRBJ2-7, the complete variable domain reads AAGVIQSPRHLIKEKRETATLKCYPIPRHDTVYWYQQGPGQDPQFLISFYEKMQSDKGSIPDRFSAQQFSDYHSELNMSSLELGDSALYFCASSFRTGDSEQYFGPGTRLTVT.